This is a list of T cell receptor beta chains from one sample in a study of OX40 agonist ivuxolimab in advanced cancers. Produced via immunoSEQ multiplex PCR; TCRdb's table is partial and in-frame only. This table holds about 60,000 clones, about four fifths found once. This material consisted of CD4+ or CD8+ T cells sorted from blood, taken in a trial of the OX40 agonist ivuxolimab. The receptor set was obtained from an adult with an advanced solid tumor such as melanoma, head and neck, liver or kidney cancer. Each CDR3 is given with its conserved first and last residue. Each record gives: V gene, J gene, clone size, D gene, CDR3 DNA, CDR3 protein. A D gene is named only where the DNA matches it firmly. Rows may omit the clone size; those that give it use once, few, many or a size class.

V gene: TRBV9; J gene: TRBJ1-2; clone size: once; D gene: .; CDR3 DNA: TGTGCCAGCAGCGTAAAGGACAACTATGGCTACACCTTC; CDR3 protein: CASSVKDNYGYTF
V gene: TRBV18; J gene: TRBJ2-1; clone size: .; D gene: .; CDR3 DNA: TGTGCCAGCTCACCCGAACACTACGAGCAGTTCTTC; CDR3 protein: CASSPEHYEQFF
V gene: TRBV10-3; J gene: TRBJ2-3; clone size: .; D gene: TRBD2; CDR3 DNA: TGTGCCATCAGTGATACTAGCGGGGACACAGATACGCAGTATTTT; CDR3 protein: CAISDTSGDTDTQYF
V gene: TRBV6-5; J gene: TRBJ2-7; clone size: .; D gene: TRBD1; CDR3 DNA: TGTGCCAGACAAGACCTTGACAGGGACTACGAGCAGTACTTC; CDR3 protein: CARQDLDRDYEQYF
V gene: TRBV5-1; J gene: TRBJ2-5; clone size: .; D gene: .; CDR3 DNA: TGCGCCAGCAGCGAGGACGCTGGACGAGAGACCCAGTACTTC; CDR3 protein: CASSEDAGRETQYF
V gene: TRBV14; J gene: TRBJ1-2; clone size: .; D gene: .; CDR3 DNA: TGTGCCAGCAGCCAAGAGAGAGGCGGGTATGGCTACACCTTC; CDR3 protein: CASSQERGGYGYTF
V gene: TRBV6-1; J gene: TRBJ2-7; clone size: .; D gene: .; CDR3 DNA: TGTGCCAGCCGACAGCCTAACTCCTACGAGCAGTACTTC; CDR3 protein: CASRQPNSYEQYF
V gene: TRBV27; J gene: TRBJ1-2; clone size: .; D gene: TRBD1; CDR3 DNA: TGTGCCAGCAGTTCAGGACAGGGGAGGGGTTCAAACTATGGCTACACCTTC; CDR3 protein: CASSSGQGRGSNYGYTF
V gene: TRBV27; J gene: TRBJ2-2; clone size: once; D gene: TRBD1; CDR3 DNA: TGTGCCAGCAGTCCGGACAGGGCTCCAACGAACACCGGGGAGCTGTTTTTT; CDR3 protein: CASSPDRAPTNTGELFF
V gene: TRBV7-2; J gene: TRBJ2-5; clone size: .; D gene: .; CDR3 DNA: TGTGCCAGCAGGCTGGACTTATCTTGGGAGACCCAGTACTTC; CDR3 protein: CASRLDLSWETQYF
V gene: TRBV2; J gene: TRBJ2-3; clone size: .; D gene: .; CDR3 DNA: TGTGCCACAGGGGAGGGGTTTGGCACAGATACGCAGTATTTT; CDR3 protein: CATGEGFGTDTQYF
V gene: TRBV5-8; J gene: TRBJ1-6; clone size: .; D gene: .; CDR3 DNA: TGTGCCAGCAGCTCCGTAGGGGGTTCACCCCTCCACTTT; CDR3 protein: CASSSVGGSPLHF
V gene: TRBV12-1; J gene: TRBJ1-1; clone size: .; D gene: .; CDR3 DNA: TGTGCCAGCAGCTTTGCGGAGTTGAACACTGAAGCTTTCTTT; CDR3 protein: CASSFAELNTEAFF
V gene: TRBV18; J gene: TRBJ2-2; clone size: .; D gene: .; CDR3 DNA: TGTGCCAGCTCACCTGCCCCGGTTGGGAACACCGGGGAGCTGTTTTTT; CDR3 protein: CASSPAPVGNTGELFF
V gene: TRBV7-8; J gene: TRBJ2-3; clone size: .; D gene: TRBD1; CDR3 DNA: TGTGCCAGCAGCTTGGACAGGGGTACAGATACGCAGTATTTT; CDR3 protein: CASSLDRGTDTQYF
V gene: TRBV5-8; J gene: TRBJ2-1; clone size: .; D gene: .; CDR3 DNA: TGTGCCAGCAGCTTGTTGTGGGGGGGCCAAGATGAGCAGTTCTTC; CDR3 protein: CASSLLWGGQDEQFF